This entry lists 24 T cell receptor beta chains sequenced from one sample in a study of blood T cell repertoires in COVID-19 (dated by TCRdb to about 2020). The library was produced with the immunoSEQ multiplex PCR assay. In TCRdb, the immuneACCESS table is reduced to in-frame sequences with V and J assigned. These tables do not hold every clone; where another copy was compared, an unresolved V gene accounts for under half, and the others remain unexplained. This sample lists approximately 200,000 clones; around 82% were detected once. The top ten constitute approximately 10% of the sample. Sequences were obtained from PBMCs or T cells enriched from blood (not recorded which). The receptor set was obtained from a man aged 40-49 years who had recovered from COVID-19.

The chain has TRBV6-1 and TRBJ2-3; 7 bases map to TRBD1. Germline CDR1 is MNHNS and CDR2 is SASEGT. The ends lost 2 bases at V and 4 bases at J; junction bases unmatched: 0. The length of the CDR3 is 13 residues. The CDR3 sequence: CASSEQGADTQYF. CDR3 in DNA: TGTGCCAGCAGTGAACAGGGGGCAGATACGCAGTATTTT.

V and J are TRBV7-3 and TRBJ1-2; tentatively, D is TRBD1 (6 bases). Trimming took off 4 bases at V and 3 bases at J, with 18 bases between the two ends. CDR3 length: 16 amino acids. Per germline, CDR1 SGHTA and CDR2 FQGTGA. CDR3 loop: CASSYRPGGGDYGYTF. The CDR3, as DNA: TGTGCCAGCAGCTACCGTCCGGGGGGCGGTGACTATGGCTACACCTTC.

V and J are TRBV18 and TRBJ2-3, with TRBD2 matching 8 bases. Germline assignment: CDR1 KGHSH and CDR2 LQKENI. J lost 6 bases, V lost 3 bases, and 14 bases had no gene match. The CDR3 covers 17 residues. This CDR3 reads CASSPTFTSGAPDTQYF. CDR3 bases: TGTGCCAGCTCACCCACCTTCACTAGCGGTGCCCCCGATACGCAGTATTTT.

The chain recombines TRBV7-9 with TRBJ2-7; 9 bases map to TRBD2. This CDR3 is built from 16 residues. Germline V gene data show CDR1 as SEHNR and CDR2 as FQNEAQ (reference sequence). V lost 4 bases and J lost 0; bases outside the gene matches: 7. CDR3 region: CASSSSSGTRSYEQYF. CDR3 coding DNA: TGTGCCAGCAGCTCCTCTAGCGGGACCCGCTCCTACGAGCAGTACTTC.

The chain uses TRBV12-5 and TRBJ2-1; TRBD2 matches at 7 bases. V lost 4 bases, J lost 9 bases, and 15 bases stayed unmatched. Germline CDR1 is LGHNT and CDR2 is FRNRAP. The CDR3 is made up of 16 amino acids. CDR3 coding DNA: TGTGCTAGTGGTTCCCCGGACTGGCGGGAGAGGGGTGAGCAGTTCTTC. Protein product: CASGSPDWRERGEQFF.

This chain links TRBV5-1 with TRBJ2-1, with D unresolved. V was shortened by 9 bases and J by 0 bases, with 13 bases between the two germline ends. The germline CDR1 and CDR2 sequences are SGHRS and YFSETQ. The length of the CDR3 is 14 residues. The CDR3 DNA reads TGCGCCACCTTCGACCCTAGCTCCTACAATGAGCAGTTCTTC. It translates to CATFDPSSYNEQFF.

In its sample, this clone was seen a few times. The chain couples TRBV10-3 to TRBJ1-5, with 8 positions matching TRBD1. The germline CDR1 and CDR2 sequences are ENHRY and SYGVKD. With 2 bases clipped from V and 7 bases from J, the junction kept 10 bases outside the gene matches. CDR3 length: 16 residues. The CDR3 DNA follows: TGTGCCATCAGTGAGGCGGACAGGGCTCGGGGGCAGCCCCAGCATTTT. This gives the protein CAISEADRARGQPQHF.

The rearrangement uses TRBV5-4 and TRBJ1-6; D might be TRBD1 (5 bases). Germline V gives CDR1 SGHNT, CDR2 YYREEE (reference sequence). Between the trimmed V and J ends, which lost 4 bases and 1 base, there was a span of 12 bases. CDR3 length: 16 amino acids. The CDR3 loop is CASSPAGDSYNSPLHF. The CDR3 region has the DNA TGTGCCAGCAGCCCGGCGGGGGATTCCTATAATTCACCCCTCCACTTT.

This rearrangement joins TRBV19 to TRBJ1-1; D remains ambiguous. V was trimmed by 7 bases and J by 10 bases, leaving 19 bases between them. Germline values: CDR1 LNHDA, CDR2 SQIVND (reference sequence). The CDR3 totals 13 residues. The CDR3 coding sequence is TGTGCCAGTACCTTGAGCGGGCGGGGTAGAGCTTTCTTT. Protein: CASTLSGRGRAFF.

This chain joins TRBV24-1 and TRBJ2-6; D ambiguous. V lost 4 bases and J 2 bases, leaving 11 bases between the germline ends. CDR1 is KGHDR, CDR2 SFDVKD, per germline. CDR3 length equals 16 residues. The DNA for the CDR3 is TGTGCCACCAGTGACCCCGCCCCGGCTGGGGCCAACGTCCTGACTTTC. This sequence encodes CATSDPAPAGANVLTF.

The rearrangement joins TRBV5-1 to TRBJ2-3; D is unresolved. Germline CDR1 SGHRS, CDR2 YFSETQ. With 4 bases removed from V and 0 bases from J, the gap between germline ends came to 3 bases. The CDR3 loop spans 12 amino acids. CDR3 amino acids: CASSPSTDTQYF. The CDR3 DNA reads as TGCGCCAGCAGCCCTAGCACAGATACGCAGTATTTT.

The chain combines TRBV5-1 with TRBJ2-1, with 11 bases matching TRBD2. This CDR3 has 16 amino acids. V gave up 3 bases and J gave up 3 bases; unmatched junction bases: 5. Germline-derived CDR1 and CDR2 are SGHRS and YFSETQ. The CDR3 DNA follows: TGCGCCAGCAGCTGGGGACTAGCGGACGACTACAATGAGCAGTTCTTC. Protein product: CASSWGLADDYNEQFF.

The chain combines TRBV6-5 with TRBJ1-2; 9 nucleotides agree with TRBD1. This CDR3 has 14 amino acids. Germline V gene data show CDR1 as MNHEY and CDR2 as SVGAGI. V trimming: 2 bases; J trimming: 8 bases; junction bases outside the gene matches: 6. In DNA form, the CDR3 reads TGTGCCAGCAGTTACGAACAGGGGGCGCGCGGCTACACCTTC. Encoded protein: CASSYEQGARGYTF.

This clone occurred once. The gene calls are TRBV19 and TRBJ2-1, with 12 bases identical to TRBD2. V shed 5 bases, J shed 5 bases, and the junction held 13 bases outside the gene matches. Germline V gene sequence: CDR1 LNHDA, CDR2 SQIVND (reference sequence). The CDR3 has 18 residues. CDR3 residues: CASSRTLTSGRGNNEQFF. As DNA, the CDR3 is TGTGCCAGTAGTCGAACCCTGACTAGCGGGAGAGGAAACAATGAGCAGTTCTTC.

This chain connects TRBV29-1 to TRBJ2-1, with TRBD1 identical over 7 bases. Germline CDR1 is SQVTM and CDR2 is ANQGSEA. Trimming took 6 bases from V and 3 from J; bases not matched to a gene: 5. The CDR3 consists of 13 residues. The CDR3 is CSVAGTDYNEQFF. The CDR3 DNA follows: TGCAGCGTCGCCGGGACAGACTACAATGAGCAGTTCTTC.

The chain uses TRBV6-5 and TRBJ1-2; D not resolved. The CDR3 covers 15 residues. Germline V gene lookup returns CDR1 MNHEY and CDR2 SVGAGI. Trimming cost V 6 bases and J 2 bases, with 16 bases left between them. CDR3 DNA sequence: TGTGCCAGCAGCACAACGGGAAGCAGAAACTATGGCTACACCTTC. It codes for CASSTTGSRNYGYTF.

The rearrangement uses TRBV28 and TRBJ1-5, with D tentatively TRBD1 (5 bases). This CDR3 has 14 residues. CDR1 is MDHEN, CDR2 SYDVKM, per germline. Trimming shortened V by 2 bases and J by 5 bases, and 10 bases separated the two germline ends. Here the CDR3 DNA reads TGTGCCAGCAGTTTAGACAGTAGGCATCAGCCCCAGCATTTT. Protein product: CASSLDSRHQPQHF.

Comments on this clone: Different DNA sequences within this sample yield the same CDR3. J is TRBJ2-3 and V is TRBV7-9, with D possibly TRBD1 on 6 matching bases. The germline V gene has CDR1 SEHNR and CDR2 FQNEAQ (reference sequence). This CDR3 is 13 amino acids long. The V and J ends lost 5 bases and 4 bases respectively, with 10 bases between them. The CDR3 sequence: CASSPRGPDTQYF. The DNA of the CDR3 is TGTGCCAGCAGCCCCAGGGGACCAGATACGCAGTATTTT.

The chain combines TRBV7-2 with TRBJ1-3, with D perhaps TRBD1 (5 bases). Trimming removed 1 base from V and 1 base from J, with 14 bases in between. The germline gives CDR1 SGHTA, CDR2 FQGNSA. CDR3 length: 17 residues. The CDR3 is CASSLGPRQYSGNTIYF. The CDR3 coding sequence is TGTGCCAGCAGCTTAGGACCTAGACAGTATTCTGGAAACACCATATATTTT.

V usage is TRBV10-3 and J usage is TRBJ1-4; 10 bases line up with TRBD1. Trimming cost V 10 bases and J 0 bases; bases outside gene matches: 8. The CDR3 runs 16 residues. Per the germline V gene, CDR1 is ENHRY and CDR2 is SYGVKD. CDR3 loop: CASRQGASSTNEKLFF. As DNA, the CDR3 is TGTGCCAGCAGACAGGGGGCAAGTTCAACTAATGAAAAACTGTTTTTT.

This chain connects TRBV27 to TRBJ2-7; 8 bases map to TRBD1. Germline CDR1 and CDR2: MNHEY and SMNVEV (reference sequence). The CDR3 contains 12 residues. V dropped 2 bases and J dropped 7; count of bases not matched to a gene: 1. Here the CDR3 DNA reads TGTGCCAGCAGTTTAAACAGGGGGGAGCAGTACTTC. Its translation is CASSLNRGEQYF.

This chain uses TRBV7-8 with TRBJ2-1; a possible D gene is TRBD1 (5 bases). Germline loops: CDR1 SGHVS, CDR2 FQNEAQ. V lost 0 bases and J lost 4, with 19 bases in between. The CDR3 has 18 residues. The CDR3 sequence is CASSLALRYRRTYNEQFF. DNA of the CDR3: TGTGCCAGCAGCTTAGCGCTTCGGTACAGGAGAACATACAATGAGCAGTTCTTC. Based on the CDR3 plus reference TRBV7-8 and TRBJ2-1, the full variable domain is GAGVSQSPRYKVAKRGQDVALRCDPISGHVSLFWYQQALGQGPEFLTYFQNEAQLDKSGLPSDRFFAERPEGSVSTLKIQRTQQEDSAVYLCASSLALRYRRTYNEQFFGPGTRLTVL.

This clone was counted a few times. The CDR3 reads CASSQDRGLLGKLFF. The DNA of the CDR3 is TGCGCCAGCAGCCAAGATAGGGGGCTGCTAGGAAAACTGTTTTTT. V gene TRBV4-1 combines with J gene TRBJ1-4; 7 nucleotides agree with TRBD1. V shed 0 bases and J 10 bases; nucleotides not matched to a gene: 8. The germline gives CDR1 MGHRA, CDR2 YSYEKL. This CDR3 has 15 amino acids.

The V call is TRBV30, the J call TRBJ2-7, with D tentatively TRBD2 (6 bases). Trimming stripped 0 bases from V and 5 bases from J, with 11 bases between. The CDR3 is 13 amino acids. Germline V gives CDR1 GTSNPN, CDR2 SVGIG (reference sequence). CDR3 in DNA: TGTGCCTGGAGTGTTGTACTAGCTAACGAGCAGTACTTC. Encoded protein: CAWSVVLANEQYF.